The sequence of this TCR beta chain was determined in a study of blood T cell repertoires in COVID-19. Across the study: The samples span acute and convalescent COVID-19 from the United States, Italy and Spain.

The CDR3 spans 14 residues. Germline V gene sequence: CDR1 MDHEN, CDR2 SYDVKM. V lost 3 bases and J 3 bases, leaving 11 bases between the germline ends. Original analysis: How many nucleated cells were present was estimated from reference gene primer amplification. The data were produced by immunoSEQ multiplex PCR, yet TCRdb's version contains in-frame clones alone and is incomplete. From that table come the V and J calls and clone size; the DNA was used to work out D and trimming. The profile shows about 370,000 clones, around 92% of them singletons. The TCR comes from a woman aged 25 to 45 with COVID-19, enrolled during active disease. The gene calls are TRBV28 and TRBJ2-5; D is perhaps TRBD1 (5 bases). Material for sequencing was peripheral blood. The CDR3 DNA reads TGTGCCAGCAGTTTGGCAGAAGGGGAAGAGACCCAGTACTTC. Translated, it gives CASSLAEGEETQYF.